The rows below give T cell receptor beta chains drawn from one sample of a study of blood T cell repertoires in COVID-19. Sequencing used immunoSEQ multiplex PCR; TCRdb keeps in-frame clones, though not all of them. Of approximately 280,000 clones listed, roughly 89% are singletons. The sample comprised peripheral blood. The source is a man in his fifties with acute or convalescent COVID-19. The CDR3 runs from the conserved cysteine through the conserved F or W. The order of the fields is J gene, D gene, clone size, V gene, CDR3 protein, CDR3 DNA. The D gene is left open where the match is weak. Clone size is not always given. Where it is, it says once, few, many or a class for expanded clones.

>TRBJ1-2|TRBD1|-|TRBV29-1
CSVGGSGQGARGYGYTF
TGCAGCGTTGGAGGTTCGGGACAGGGGGCGCGGGGCTATGGCTACACCTTC
>TRBJ2-7|-|-|TRBV11-3
CASSLVRSSYEQYF
TGTGCCAGCAGCTTAGTAAGGAGCTCCTACGAGCAGTACTTC
>TRBJ1-5|TRBD1|few|TRBV19
CASRKEGAYQPQHF
TGTGCCAGTAGAAAAGAGGGGGCGTATCAGCCCCAGCATTTT
>TRBJ2-2|TRBD2|-|TRBV9
CASSVGLAGGPSGELFF
TGTGCCAGCAGCGTAGGCCTAGCGGGGGGGCCCTCCGGGGAGCTGTTTTTT
>TRBJ2-7|TRBD1|-|TRBV3-1/TRBV3-2
CASSQQGANYEQYF
TGTGCCAGCAGCCAACAGGGGGCCAACTACGAGCAGTACTTC
>TRBJ1-2|TRBD1|-|TRBV28
CASSRGQGAYGYTF
TGTGCCAGCAGTCGTGGACAGGGGGCGTATGGCTACACCTTC
>TRBJ2-1|TRBD2|-|TRBV11-2
CASSLTSRVNEQFF
TGTGCCAGCAGCTTGACTAGCAGGGTCAATGAGCAGTTCTTC
>TRBJ2-7|-|once|TRBV5-5
CASSLAYEQYF
TGTGCCAGCAGCCTCGCCTACGAGCAGTACTTC
>TRBJ1-1|TRBD1|-|TRBV5-4
CASSLGDRIRTEAFF
TGTGCCAGCAGCTTGGGGGACAGAATCCGAACTGAAGCTTTCTTT
>TRBJ1-2|-|-|TRBV11-2
CASSLDLGRNSIGYGYTF
TGTGCCAGCAGCTTAGATCTGGGCAGAAACTCAATTGGCTATGGCTACACCTTC
>TRBJ1-1|-|-|TRBV19
CASSVGHNVNTEAFF
TGTGCCAGTAGTGTAGGGCATAACGTGAACACTGAAGCTTTCTTT
>TRBJ1-3|-|few|TRBV6-6
CASSLATASSGNTIYF
TGTGCCAGCAGTCTAGCGACCGCGAGCTCTGGAAACACCATATATTTT
>TRBJ1-4|TRBD1|once|TRBV23-1
CASSQARETGNEKLFF
TGCGCCAGCAGTCAGGCCCGGGAGACAGGGAACGAAAAACTGTTTTTT
>TRBJ1-2|-|-|TRBV3-1/TRBV3-2
CASTRGQGSYGYTF
TGTGCCAGCACCCGCGGTCAGGGCTCCTATGGCTACACCTTC
>TRBJ1-6|-|-|TRBV3-1/TRBV3-2
CASSQDLTGLYSPLHF
TGTGCCAGCAGCCAAGATTTGACAGGACTTTATTCACCCCTCCACTTT
>TRBJ2-7|TRBD1|-|TRBV19
CASSQGQGGEQYF
TGTGCCAGTAGTCAAGGACAGGGTGGCGAGCAGTACTTC
>TRBJ1-1|TRBD1|-|TRBV18
CASSLTGQKNTEAFF
TGTGCCAGCTCACTGACGGGACAGAAGAACACTGAAGCTTTCTTT
>TRBJ2-4|TRBD2|-|TRBV30
CAWSSGEGKNIQYF
TGTGCCTGGAGCTCCGGGGAGGGAAAAAACATTCAGTACTTC
>TRBJ2-7|TRBD2|-|TRBV4-1
CASSLGPRVAGVGYEQYF
TGCGCCAGCAGCCTCGGACCGAGGGTAGCGGGGGTGGGGTACGAGCAGTACTTC
>TRBJ1-1|-|-|TRBV7-3
CASSSQGNTEAFF
TGTGCCAGCAGTTCGCAGGGAAACACTGAAGCTTTCTTT
>TRBJ1-2|-|once|TRBV5-8
CASTTGWANYGYTF
TGTGCCAGCACCACAGGGTGGGCTAACTATGGCTACACCTTC
>TRBJ2-3|TRBD2|-|TRBV19
CAISDGGADTQYF
TGTGCCATATCCGATGGGGGGGCAGATACGCAGTATTTT
>TRBJ1-2|TRBD1|-|TRBV6-5
CASTADRGTNYGYTF
TGTGCCAGCACTGCGGACAGGGGGACTAACTATGGCTACACCTTC
>TRBJ1-1|TRBD1|-|TRBV6-1
CASSEEPGQKAFF
TGTGCCAGCAGTGAAGAGCCGGGACAGAAAGCTTTCTTT
>TRBJ2-3|TRBD2|-|TRBV2
CASSVELAGTNTQYF
TGTGCCAGCAGTGTGGAACTAGCGGGGACTAATACGCAGTATTTT
>TRBJ2-5|TRBD1|-|TRBV7-9
CASSLLGQGWGETQYF
TGTGCCAGCAGCTTGTTGGGACAGGGGTGGGGAGAGACCCAGTACTTC
>TRBJ2-5|TRBD2|-|TRBV18
CASRGTSEETQYF
TGTGCCAGCCGGGGGACTAGCGAAGAGACCCAGTACTTC
>TRBJ2-7|TRBD1|many|TRBV7-9
CASSRTGSYEQYF
TGTGCCAGCAGCCGGACAGGCTCCTACGAGCAGTACTTC
>TRBJ1-2|TRBD1|-|TRBV3-1/TRBV3-2
CASSPRDRGVNYGYTF
TGTGCCAGCAGCCCCCGGGACAGGGGAGTCAACTATGGCTACACCTTC
>TRBJ2-1|TRBD1|-|TRBV2
CASSPGQGHNEQFF
TGTGCCAGCAGTCCGGGACAGGGCCACAATGAGCAGTTCTTC
>TRBJ2-3|TRBD2|-|TRBV2
CASSERLAGGLAYF
TGTGCCAGCAGTGAACGGCTAGCGGGGGGGCTAGCGTATTTT
>TRBJ2-4|TRBD1|-|TRBV5-1
CASSPWTGSTKNIQYF
TGCGCCAGCAGCCCGTGGACAGGGAGCACCAAAAACATTCAGTACTTC
>TRBJ1-2|-|once|TRBV28
CASSTPGGTAYGYTF
TGTGCCAGCAGTACCCCGGGGGGTACTGCCTATGGCTACACCTTC
>TRBJ2-1|TRBD1|-|TRBV18
CASSRWGQGYGDEQFF
TGTGCCAGCTCACGATGGGGACAGGGGTATGGGGATGAGCAGTTCTTC
>TRBJ2-1|-|-|TRBV5-1
CASSQRGGSGNEQFF
TGCGCCAGCAGCCAAAGGGGGGGATCTGGCAATGAGCAGTTCTTC
>TRBJ2-3|TRBD2|-|TRBV3-1/TRBV3-2
CASSQDRGAGVTDTQYF
TGTGCCAGCAGCCAAGATAGAGGAGCGGGGGTCACAGATACGCAGTATTTT
>TRBJ2-2|-|-|TRBV9
CASSVRDFDSGELFF
TGTGCCAGCAGCGTAAGAGATTTTGACTCCGGGGAGCTGTTTTTT
>TRBJ1-2|TRBD1|-|TRBV7-9
CASTSMGQGARYYGYTF
TGTGCCAGCACCAGCATGGGGCAGGGGGCGCGGTATTATGGCTACACCTTC
>TRBJ2-2|TRBD1|-|TRBV7-9
CASSLVTGGYGELFF
TGTGCCAGCAGCTTGGTGACAGGGGGCTACGGGGAGCTGTTTTTT
>TRBJ2-1|-|once|TRBV13
CASSLGPGAVNNEQFF
TGTGCCAGCAGCTTAGGTCCAGGGGCGGTCAACAATGAGCAGTTCTTC
>TRBJ2-3|TRBD2|-|TRBV11-2
CASGGSGEMTDTQYF
TGTGCCAGCGGGGGAAGCGGGGAAATGACAGATACGCAGTATTTT
>TRBJ1-5|-|-|TRBV2
CASSDGIGQPQHF
TGTGCCAGCAGTGACGGGATAGGGCAGCCCCAGCATTTT
>TRBJ1-4|TRBD1|-|TRBV6-5
CASSSQGGWTNEKLFF
TGTGCCAGCAGTTCCCAGGGGGGTTGGACTAATGAAAAACTGTTTTTT